The clone carrying this T cell receptor beta chain has only a few counts. Original methodology: For nucleated cells, counts were estimated from reference gene primer amplification. Using immunoSEQ multiplex PCR, the repertoire was profiled, and TCRdb retains in-frame clones only, with some absent. D and trimming come from the DNA, and the V and J calls and clone size come from that table. The data contain 95,000 to 150,000 clones, 65% to 85% of them singletons. V trimming: 3 bases; J trimming: 3 bases; junction bases outside the gene matches: 11. The CDR3 spans 17 residues. Germline assignment: CDR1 SGHRS and CDR2 YFSETQ. What the recovered Cohort 3 donors had was two negative PCRs, clearance, or symptom resolution. The sample belongs to a study of blood T cell repertoires in COVID-19.

Sequencing was carried out using PBMCs or T cells enriched from blood (not recorded which). The source is a woman aged 25 to 39 who had recovered from COVID-19. This sequence joins TRBV5-1 and TRBJ1-3; 8 nucleotides agree with TRBD1. The CDR3 region is CASSSGPGGRGGNTIYF. The CDR3 DNA is TGCGCCAGCAGCTCCGGACCAGGGGGCCGAGGTGGAAACACCATATATTTT.